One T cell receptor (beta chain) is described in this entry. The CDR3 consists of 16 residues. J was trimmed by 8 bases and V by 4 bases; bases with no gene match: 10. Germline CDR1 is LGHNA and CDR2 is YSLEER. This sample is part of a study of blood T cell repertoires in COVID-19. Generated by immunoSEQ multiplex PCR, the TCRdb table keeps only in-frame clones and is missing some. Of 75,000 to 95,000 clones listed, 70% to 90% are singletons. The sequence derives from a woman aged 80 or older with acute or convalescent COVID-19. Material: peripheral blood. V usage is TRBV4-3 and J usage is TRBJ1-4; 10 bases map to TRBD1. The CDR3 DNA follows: TGCGCCAGCAGCCTCACAGGGACAGGGGAAGGAGAAAAACTGTTTTTT. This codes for CASSLTGTGEGEKLFF.